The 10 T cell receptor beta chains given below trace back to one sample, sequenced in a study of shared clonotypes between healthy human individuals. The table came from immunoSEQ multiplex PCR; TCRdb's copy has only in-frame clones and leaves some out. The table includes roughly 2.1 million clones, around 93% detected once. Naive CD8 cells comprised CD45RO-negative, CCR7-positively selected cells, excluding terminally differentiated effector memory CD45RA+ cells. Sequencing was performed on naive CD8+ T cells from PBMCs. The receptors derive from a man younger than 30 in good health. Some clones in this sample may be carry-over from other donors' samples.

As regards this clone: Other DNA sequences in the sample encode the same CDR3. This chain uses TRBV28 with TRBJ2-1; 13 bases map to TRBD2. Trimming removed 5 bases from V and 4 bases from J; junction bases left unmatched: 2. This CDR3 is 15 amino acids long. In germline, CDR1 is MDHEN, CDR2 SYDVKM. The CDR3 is CASSAGLAGYNEQFF. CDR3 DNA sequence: TGTGCCAGCAGTGCGGGACTAGCGGGATACAATGAGCAGTTCTTC.

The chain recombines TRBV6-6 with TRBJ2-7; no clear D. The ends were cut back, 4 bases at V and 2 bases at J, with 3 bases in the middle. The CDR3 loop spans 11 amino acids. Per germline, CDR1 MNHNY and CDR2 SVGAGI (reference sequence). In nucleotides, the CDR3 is TGTGCCAGCAGTTGGGCCTACGAGCAGTACTTC. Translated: CASSWAYEQYF.

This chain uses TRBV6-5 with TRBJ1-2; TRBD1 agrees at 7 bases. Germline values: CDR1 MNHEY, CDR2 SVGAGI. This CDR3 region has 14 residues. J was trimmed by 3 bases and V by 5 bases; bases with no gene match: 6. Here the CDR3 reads CASSQGQSHYGYTF. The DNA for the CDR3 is TGTGCCAGCAGTCAGGGACAGTCACACTATGGCTACACCTTC.

The CDR3, as DNA: TGTGCCAGCTCACCCGAAAGGGACTTCGATGAGCAGTTCTTC. It codes for CASSPERDFDEQFF. The chain combines TRBV18 with TRBJ2-1, with D perhaps matching TRBD2 (6 bases). CDR3 length: 14 residues. V lost 3 bases and J lost 8, with 14 bases in between. CDR1 and CDR2 from the germline V gene are KGHSH and LQKENI.

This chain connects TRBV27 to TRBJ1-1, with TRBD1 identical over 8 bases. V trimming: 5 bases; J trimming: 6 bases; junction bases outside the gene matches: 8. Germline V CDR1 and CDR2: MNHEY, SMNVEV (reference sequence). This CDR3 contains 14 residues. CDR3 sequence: CASSPRDRWPEAFF. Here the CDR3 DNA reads TGTGCCAGCAGTCCTCGGGACAGGTGGCCTGAAGCTTTCTTT.

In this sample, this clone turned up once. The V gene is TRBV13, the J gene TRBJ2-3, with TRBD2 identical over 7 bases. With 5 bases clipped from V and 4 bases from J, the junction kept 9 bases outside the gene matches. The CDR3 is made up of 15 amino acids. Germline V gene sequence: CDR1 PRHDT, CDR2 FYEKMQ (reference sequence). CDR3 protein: CASSPSASGSDTQYF. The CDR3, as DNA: TGTGCCAGCAGCCCCTCTGCTAGCGGTTCAGATACGCAGTATTTT.

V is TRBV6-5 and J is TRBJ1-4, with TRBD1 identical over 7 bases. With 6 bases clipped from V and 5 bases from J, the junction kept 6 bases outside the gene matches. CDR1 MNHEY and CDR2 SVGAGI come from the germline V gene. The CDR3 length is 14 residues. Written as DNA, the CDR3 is TGTGCCAGCAGGCAGACAGGGCCGAATGAAAAACTGTTTTTT. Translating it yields CASRQTGPNEKLFF.

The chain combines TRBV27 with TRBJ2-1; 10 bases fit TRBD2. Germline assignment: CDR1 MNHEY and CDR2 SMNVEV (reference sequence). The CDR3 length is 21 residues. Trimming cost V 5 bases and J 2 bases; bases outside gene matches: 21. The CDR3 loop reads CASSPPLGMFSGRPTYNEQFF. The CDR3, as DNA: TGTGCCAGCAGTCCTCCTCTGGGGATGTTTAGCGGGAGGCCAACCTACAATGAGCAGTTCTTC.

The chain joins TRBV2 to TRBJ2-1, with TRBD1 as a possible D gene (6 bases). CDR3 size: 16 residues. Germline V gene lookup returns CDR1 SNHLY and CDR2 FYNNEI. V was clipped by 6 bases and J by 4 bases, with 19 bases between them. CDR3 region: CASRFGGSGAYNEQFF. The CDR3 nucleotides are TGTGCCAGCAGGTTTGGGGGCAGTGGGGCTTACAATGAGCAGTTCTTC.

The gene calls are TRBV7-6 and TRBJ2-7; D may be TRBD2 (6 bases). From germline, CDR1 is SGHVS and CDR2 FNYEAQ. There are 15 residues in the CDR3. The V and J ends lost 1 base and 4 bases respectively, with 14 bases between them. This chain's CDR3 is CASSLGTSGVYEQYF. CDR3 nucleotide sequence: TGTGCCAGCAGCTTAGGGACCTCGGGGGTTTACGAGCAGTACTTC. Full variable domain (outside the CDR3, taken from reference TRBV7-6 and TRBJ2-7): GAGVSQSPRYKVTKRGQDVALRCDPISGHVSLYWYRQALGQGPEFLTYFNYEAQQDKSGLPNDRFSAERPEGSISTLTIQRTEQRDSAMYRCASSLGTSGVYEQYFGPGTRLTVT.